The clone carrying this T cell receptor (beta chain) was recorded a few times. Antigen: not known. This sample stems from a study of beta chain features in type 1 diabetes. Study outcomes and limitations: At VDJ recombination sites, type 1 diabetes patients had fewer insertions and more deleted nucleotides. Among patients with Type 1 diabetes, TCRB CDR3s were moderately but significantly shorter in every one of the four CD4+ subsets.

Germline CDR1 and CDR2: SQVTM and ANQGSEA. This CDR3 spans 10 amino acids. V was pared by 6 bases and J by 3 bases, with 5 bases between. Central memory, naive, regulatory and stem cell-like memory CD4+ cells were sorted by CD45RO/CCR7/CD25/CD127/CD95/CD27. Of the isolated RNA, all was reverse transcribed, and so the sequenced material was expressed TCRB transcripts. Profiling relied on immunoSEQ multiplex PCR, and the TCRdb table lists in-frame clones only, not all of them. The data show 150,000 to 200,000 clones, around 63% seen once. Sequenced input: naive CD4+ T cells from blood. This sequence joins TRBV29-1 and TRBJ1-1; D is undetermined. The receptor was derived from a man between 25 and 39 years old with type 1 diabetes. CDR3 nucleotide sequence: TGCAGCGTCCGATACACTGAAGCTTTCTTT. This gives the protein CSVRYTEAFF. The complete variable domain, with remaining parts taken from reference TRBV29-1 and TRBJ1-1, reads SAVISQKPSRDICQRGTSLTIQCQVDSQVTMMFWYRQQPGQSLTLIATANQGSEATYESGFVIDKFPISRPNLTFSTLTVSNMSPEDSSIYLCSVRYTEAFFGQGTRLTVV.